This T cell receptor (beta chain) was recorded in a study of T cell responses to AZD1222 COVID-19 vaccine. Study results and limitations: Donors were chiefly white British, with a greater number of females, and clonal diversity was perhaps underestimated.

To note about this clone: The target antigen is unknown.

Trimming took off 0 bases at V and 7 bases at J, with 16 bases between the two ends. Germline-derived CDR1 and CDR2 are SGHRS and YFSETQ. The CDR3 is made up of 15 amino acids. This table comes from immunoSEQ multiplex PCR, and its TCRdb copy is limited to in-frame clones, with some not included. Among 150,000 to 200,000 clones listed, approximately 95% were seen once. This receptor was taken from an adult in good health. The chain uses TRBV5-1 and TRBJ1-2, with D unresolved. The sample in question was peripheral blood, obtained on day 0 of AZD1222 vaccination. The CDR3 DNA reads TGCGCCAGCAGCTTGGATGTCTGGACGGTCGGTGGCTACACCTTC. This translates into CASSLDVWTVGGYTF.